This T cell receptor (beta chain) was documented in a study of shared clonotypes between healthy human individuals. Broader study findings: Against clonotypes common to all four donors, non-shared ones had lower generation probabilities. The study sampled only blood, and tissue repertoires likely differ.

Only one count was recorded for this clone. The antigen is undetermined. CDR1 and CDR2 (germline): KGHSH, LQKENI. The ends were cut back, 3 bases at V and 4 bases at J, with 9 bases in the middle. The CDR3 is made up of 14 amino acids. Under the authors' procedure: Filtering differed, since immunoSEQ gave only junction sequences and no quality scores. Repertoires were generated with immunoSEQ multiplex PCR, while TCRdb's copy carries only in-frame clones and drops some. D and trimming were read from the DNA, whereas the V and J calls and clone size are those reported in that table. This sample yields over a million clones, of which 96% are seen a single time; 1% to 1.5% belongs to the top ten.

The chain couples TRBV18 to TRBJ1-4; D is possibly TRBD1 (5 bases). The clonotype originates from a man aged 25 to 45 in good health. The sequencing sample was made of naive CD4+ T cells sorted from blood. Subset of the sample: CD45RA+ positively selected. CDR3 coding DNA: TGTGCCAGCTCACCCAGGGACGGTAATGAAAAACTGTTTTTT. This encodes CASSPRDGNEKLFF. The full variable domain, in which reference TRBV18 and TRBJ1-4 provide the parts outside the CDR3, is NAGVMQNPRHLVRRRGQEARLRCSPMKGHSHVYWYRQLPEEGLKFMVYLQKENIIDESGMPKERFSAEFPKEGPSILRIQQVVRGDSAAYFCASSPRDGNEKLFFGSGTQLSVL.